These 20 T cell receptor beta chains share one sample of origin, sequenced in a study of blood T cell repertoires in COVID-19. This table comes from immunoSEQ multiplex PCR, and its TCRdb copy is limited to in-frame clones, with some not included. The sample has 170,000 or so clones, roughly 83% seen once. The sequenced material came from peripheral blood. The source is a woman aged 55-69 years with acute or convalescent COVID-19.

DNA of the CDR3: TGTGCCAGCAGTTTTCGTAGCGGGGTGGGGGATACGCAGTATTTT. Translated, it gives CASSFRSGVGDTQYF. The chain recombines TRBV28 with TRBJ2-3, with 8 bases fitting TRBD2. V gave up 3 bases and J gave up 6 bases; unmatched junction bases: 8. The germline V gene encodes CDR1 MDHEN and CDR2 SYDVKM. The CDR3 runs 15 residues.

CDR3 sequence: CASSLALTSGGDTQYF. The CDR3 region has the DNA TGTGCCAGCAGCTTAGCGCTGACTAGCGGGGGGGATACGCAGTATTTT. The V gene is TRBV7-2, the J gene TRBJ2-3; 13 bases fit TRBD2. Germline CDR1 reads SGHTA; CDR2 reads FQGNSA. Trimming removed 0 bases from V and 6 bases from J; junction bases left unmatched: 3. The CDR3 has 16 residues.

The rearrangement uses TRBV4-3 and TRBJ1-1; 7 bases are shared with TRBD1. V lost 2 bases, J lost 6 bases, and 6 bases stayed unmatched. Germline V gene sequence: CDR1 LGHNA, CDR2 YSLEER. This CDR3 has 14 residues. The CDR3 sequence is CASSQQQGYPEAFF. The CDR3 DNA sequence: TGCGCCAGCAGCCAACAACAGGGGTACCCTGAAGCTTTCTTT.

This clone was found a few times. The chain couples TRBV28 to TRBJ1-4; possibly TRBD1 for D (5 bases). Deletions cut 2 bases from V and 8 bases from J, with 9 bases between. The CDR3 consists of 13 residues. Germline CDR1 reads MDHEN; CDR2 reads SYDVKM. The CDR3 reads CASSLGAREKLFF. In DNA, the CDR3 is TGTGCCAGCAGTTTAGGGGCCCGAGAAAAACTGTTTTTT.

The rearrangement joins TRBV29-1 to TRBJ2-7; 8 nucleotides agree with TRBD1. From germline, CDR1 is SQVTM and CDR2 ANQGSEA. J gave up 5 bases and V 6 bases, and 6 bases lay outside the gene matches. The CDR3 covers 12 residues. The CDR3 loop is CSVKRTGNEQYF. The CDR3 DNA sequence: TGCAGCGTGAAGAGGACAGGGAACGAGCAGTACTTC.

The V and J genes are TRBV19 and TRBJ1-1; TRBD1 is a possible D gene (5 bases). Trimming cost V 3 bases and J 4 bases, with 9 bases left between them. This CDR3 has 13 amino acids. The germline CDR1 and CDR2 sequences are LNHDA and SQIVND (reference sequence). The CDR3 sequence is CASSIGGFTEAFF. The CDR3 nucleotides read TGTGCCAGTAGTATCGGGGGGTTCACTGAAGCTTTCTTT.

In the case of this clone: This sample includes further DNA sequences coding for the same CDR3. V is TRBV28 and J is TRBJ2-1; D gene ambiguous. Germline V CDR1 and CDR2: MDHEN, SYDVKM. The length of the CDR3 is 13 residues. V shed 2 bases and J shed 6 bases, with 8 bases lying between them. CDR3 residues: CASSLGPPNEQFF. The CDR3 DNA is TGTGCCAGCAGTTTAGGCCCCCCCAATGAGCAGTTCTTC.

The chain links TRBV11-2 to TRBJ1-1, with TRBD1 matching over 11 bases. The V and J ends lost 6 bases and 3 bases, in that order; junction bases with no gene match: 6. Germline CDR1 and CDR2: SGHAT and FQNNGV. The CDR3 is 15 residues long. CDR3: CASRYPGQGDTEAFF. CDR3 DNA: TGTGCCAGCAGGTATCCGGGACAGGGGGACACTGAAGCTTTCTTT.

The rearrangement joins TRBV11-2 to TRBJ1-5, with D perhaps TRBD1 (5 bases). This CDR3 is 16 amino acids long. The germline gives CDR1 SGHAT, CDR2 FQNNGV. Trimming cost V 6 bases and J 0 bases, with 15 bases left between them. The CDR3 region has the DNA TGTGCCAGCAGTTTGGACACATCCTATAGCAATCAGCCCCAGCATTTT. Amino acid sequence: CASSLDTSYSNQPQHF.

V and J are TRBV5-1 and TRBJ2-5, with 9 bases aligning to TRBD1. The CDR3 is 16 residues long. Germline V gene lookup returns CDR1 SGHRS and CDR2 YFSETQ. Trimming cost V 5 bases and J 5 bases; bases outside gene matches: 13. The CDR3 loop reads CASRSGTGTSGETQYF. The CDR3 DNA follows: TGCGCCAGCAGGTCCGGGACAGGGACCTCCGGGGAGACCCAGTACTTC.

V is TRBV5-8 and J is TRBJ1-1, with unresolved D. CDR1 is SGHTS and CDR2 is YDEGEE in the germline V gene. The CDR3 contains 15 residues. V shed 1 base and J shed 3 bases, with 13 bases lying between them. The CDR3: CASSLFGVKHTEAFF. CDR3 nucleotide sequence: TGTGCCAGCAGCTTGTTCGGGGTCAAGCACACTGAAGCTTTCTTT.

The V call is TRBV6-1, the J call TRBJ2-3, with D unresolved. The CDR3 runs 13 residues. With 1 base removed from V and 2 bases from J, the gap between germline ends came to 4 bases. Germline-derived CDR1 and CDR2 are MNHNS and SASEGT. CDR3 in amino acids: CASSEVLTDTQYF. CDR3 coding DNA: TGTGCCAGCAGTGAAGTACTCACAGATACGCAGTATTTT.

The chain couples TRBV5-8 to TRBJ2-3; a possible D gene is TRBD2 (6 bases). The germline CDR1 and CDR2 sequences are SGHTS and YDEGEE. V was shortened by 6 bases and J by 5 bases, with 16 bases between the two germline ends. The CDR3 is made up of 14 amino acids. This CDR3 is CASKLGGGGDTQYF. The DNA of the CDR3 is TGTGCCAGCAAGCTTGGTGGGGGAGGAGATACGCAGTATTTT.

The V call is TRBV19, the J call TRBJ1-5, with TRBD1 matching 9 bases. Germline CDR1 and CDR2: LNHDA and SQIVND (reference sequence). V trimming: 6 bases; J trimming: 7 bases; junction bases outside the gene matches: 10. The CDR3 extends over 15 amino acids. For the CDR3, the DNA is TGTGCCAGTAGCCGATTGGGACAGGGCGGCCAGCCCCAGCATTTT. The encoded protein is CASSRLGQGGQPQHF.

The rearrangement joins TRBV10-1 to TRBJ2-7; D not resolved. There are 15 residues in the CDR3. The germline V gene encodes CDR1 WNHNN and CDR2 SYGVQD (reference sequence). Trimming cost V 4 bases and J 1 base, with 14 bases left between them. The CDR3 here is CASSGNDWVSYEQYF. In nucleotides, the CDR3 is TGCGCCAGCAGTGGTAACGACTGGGTGTCCTACGAGCAGTACTTC.

The DNA for the CDR3 is TGTGCCAGCAGCTTACGGGACAGGGGACTCTACGAGCAGTACTTC. Amino acid sequence: CASSLRDRGLYEQYF. V is TRBV7-2 and J is TRBJ2-7, with 10 bases aligning to TRBD1. Germline CDR1 is SGHTA and CDR2 is FQGNSA. The J segment lost 3 bases and the V segment lost 2 bases, leaving 4 bases of the junction unmatched. This CDR3 is built from 15 residues.

V and J are TRBV12-3 or TRBV12-4 and TRBJ2-3; the D gene is possibly TRBD2 (5 bases). Between the trimmed V and J ends, which lost 2 bases and 2 bases, there was a span of 5 bases. The CDR3 length is 13 residues. CDR3 sequence reads: CASSLRDTDTQYF. CDR3 nucleotide sequence: TGTGCCAGCAGTTTACGGGACACAGATACGCAGTATTTT.

CDR3 sequence: CASSPRTGNTEAFF. Written as DNA, the CDR3 is TGTGCCAGCAGCCCCCGGACAGGGAACACTGAAGCTTTCTTT. The V and J genes are TRBV7-2 and TRBJ1-1; 7 nucleotides match TRBD1. The V gene's germline CDR1 is SGHTA and CDR2 FQGNSA. The V and J ends lost 5 bases and 1 base, in that order; junction bases with no gene match: 4. The length of the CDR3 is 14 residues. The full variable domain, with the rest looked up from reference TRBV7-2 and TRBJ1-1, is GAGVSQSPSNKVTEKGKDVELRCDPISGHTALYWYRQSLGQGLEFLIYFQGNSAPDKSGLPSDRFSAERTGGSVSTLTIQRTQQEDSAVYLCASSPRTGNTEAFFGQGTRLTVV.

The chain employs TRBV3-1 (or the pseudogene TRBV3-2) and TRBJ2-3; 12 positions agree with TRBD2. Germline V gives CDR1 LGHDT, CDR2 YNNKEL (reference sequence). CDR3 length equals 19 residues. Trimming at V came to 4 bases and at J to 5 bases, leaving 16 bases not matched to a gene. CDR3 amino acids: CASSRTSSLAGGTQDTQYF. Here the CDR3 DNA reads TGTGCCAGCAGCCGAACCTCCTCACTAGCGGGGGGAACGCAAGATACGCAGTATTTT.

The rearrangement uses TRBV6-1 and TRBJ2-7, with 10 bases lining up with TRBD1. CDR1 and CDR2 (germline): MNHNS, SASEGT. Losses at the gene ends were 2 bases for V and 3 bases for J; bases not matched to a gene: 10. This CDR3 has 17 residues. CDR3 sequence reads: CASSEMGQGSPYYEQYF. In DNA, the CDR3 is TGTGCCAGCAGTGAAATGGGACAGGGGTCCCCCTACTACGAGCAGTACTTC.